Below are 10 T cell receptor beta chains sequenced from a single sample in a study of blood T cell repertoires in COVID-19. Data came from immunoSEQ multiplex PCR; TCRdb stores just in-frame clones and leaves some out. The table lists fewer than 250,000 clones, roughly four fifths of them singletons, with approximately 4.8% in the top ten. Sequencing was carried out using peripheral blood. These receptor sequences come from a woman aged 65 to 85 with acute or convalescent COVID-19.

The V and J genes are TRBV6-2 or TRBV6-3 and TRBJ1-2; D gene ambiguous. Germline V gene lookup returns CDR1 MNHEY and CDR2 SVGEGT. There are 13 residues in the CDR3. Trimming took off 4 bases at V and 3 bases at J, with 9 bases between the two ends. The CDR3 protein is CASSLTQYYGYTF. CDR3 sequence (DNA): TGTGCCAGCAGTTTAACACAGTACTATGGCTACACCTTC.

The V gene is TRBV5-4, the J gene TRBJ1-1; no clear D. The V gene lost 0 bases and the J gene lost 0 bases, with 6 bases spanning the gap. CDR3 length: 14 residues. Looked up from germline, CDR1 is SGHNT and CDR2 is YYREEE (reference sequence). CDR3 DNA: TGTGCCAGCAGCTTGGAACTTTTGAACACTGAAGCTTTCTTT. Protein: CASSLELLNTEAFF.

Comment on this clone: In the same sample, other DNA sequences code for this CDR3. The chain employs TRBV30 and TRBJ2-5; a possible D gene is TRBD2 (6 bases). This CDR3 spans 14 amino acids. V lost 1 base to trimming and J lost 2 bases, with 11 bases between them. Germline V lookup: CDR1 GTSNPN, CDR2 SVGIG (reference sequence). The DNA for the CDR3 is TGTGCCTGGAGTGAGGGCGGGGCACAAGAGACCCAGTACTTC. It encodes CAWSEGGAQETQYF.

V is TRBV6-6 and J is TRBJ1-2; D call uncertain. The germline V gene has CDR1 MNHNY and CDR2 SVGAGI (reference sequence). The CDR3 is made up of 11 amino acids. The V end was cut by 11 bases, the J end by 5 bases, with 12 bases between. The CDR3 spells CACAEGYGYTF. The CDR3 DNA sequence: TGTGCCTGTGCCGAGGGATATGGCTACACCTTC.

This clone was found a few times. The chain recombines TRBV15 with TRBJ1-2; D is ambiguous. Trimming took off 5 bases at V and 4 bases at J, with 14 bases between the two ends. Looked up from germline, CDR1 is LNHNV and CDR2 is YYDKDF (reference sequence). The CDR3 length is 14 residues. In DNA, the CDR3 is TGTGCCACCAGCCCGGGTCCCACACTCTATGGCTACACCTTC. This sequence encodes CATSPGPTLYGYTF.

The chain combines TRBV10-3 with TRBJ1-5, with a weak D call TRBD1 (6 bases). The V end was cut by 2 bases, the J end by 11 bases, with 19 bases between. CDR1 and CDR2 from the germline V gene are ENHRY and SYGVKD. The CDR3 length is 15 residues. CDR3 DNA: TGTGCCATCAGTGAGGACCCTGCCACAGGGTCGGCCCAGCATTTT. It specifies CAISEDPATGSAQHF.

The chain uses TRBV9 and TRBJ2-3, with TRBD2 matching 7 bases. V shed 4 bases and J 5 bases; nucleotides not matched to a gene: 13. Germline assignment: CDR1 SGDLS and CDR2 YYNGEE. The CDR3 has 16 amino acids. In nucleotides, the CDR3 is TGTGCCAGCAGCCCAACTAGCGCGGGGCTGGGAGATACGCAGTATTTT. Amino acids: CASSPTSAGLGDTQYF.

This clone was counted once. The CDR3 region is CASSESRGGGYTF. The CDR3 DNA follows: TGTGCCAGCAGTGAATCCCGTGGGGGCGGCTACACCTTC. This chain links TRBV25-1 with TRBJ1-2; a possible D gene is TRBD1 (6 bases). V lost 1 base, J lost 8 bases, and 11 bases lay in between. Per the germline V gene, CDR1 is MGHDK and CDR2 is SYGVNS. This CDR3 contains 13 residues.

CDR3 coding DNA: TGTGCCAGCAGCTTGGGCCGGGAGGATGAGCAGTTCTTC. Its translation: CASSLGREDEQFF. The chain has TRBV7-2 and TRBJ2-1, with TRBD2 identical over 7 bases. This CDR3 is built from 13 residues. Unmatched junction bases numbered 4, after V lost 3 bases and J lost 8 bases. Germline CDR1 SGHTA, CDR2 FQGNSA.

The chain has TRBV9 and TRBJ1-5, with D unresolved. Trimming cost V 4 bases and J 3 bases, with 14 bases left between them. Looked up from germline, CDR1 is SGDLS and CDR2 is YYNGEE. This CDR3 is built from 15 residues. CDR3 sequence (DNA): TGTGCCAGCAGCCGGAACTCAGGCATCAATCAGCCCCAGCATTTT. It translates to CASSRNSGINQPQHF. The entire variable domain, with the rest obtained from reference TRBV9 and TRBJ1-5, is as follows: DSGVTQTPKHLITATGQRVTLRCSPRSGDLSVYWYQQSLDQGLQFLIQYYNGEERAKGNILERFSAQQFPDLHSELNLSSLELGDSALYFCASSRNSGINQPQHFGDGTRLSIL.